One and the same sample provided the 21 T cell receptor beta chains below, sequenced in a study of blood T cell repertoires in COVID-19. TCRdb keeps only in-frame clones here, not all; method: immunoSEQ multiplex PCR. The profile shows 50,000 to 75,000 clones, 70% to 80% of them singletons. Sample: peripheral blood. Receptors originate from a man older than 75 with active or convalescent COVID-19.

The table lists this clone with many counts. The same CDR3 also results from other DNA sequences found in this sample. The rearrangement uses TRBV6-5 and TRBJ2-7, with 9 bases aligning to TRBD1. CDR3 length: 12 residues. V trimming: 5 bases; J trimming: 6 bases; junction bases outside the gene matches: 2. Germline V gene lookup returns CDR1 MNHEY and CDR2 SVGAGI. CDR3 residues: CASSRQGGEQYF. In DNA, the CDR3 is TGTGCCAGCAGTAGACAGGGGGGCGAGCAGTACTTC.

The chain joins TRBV2 to TRBJ2-7; possibly TRBD1 for D (6 bases). The length of the CDR3 is 12 residues. Between the trimmed V and J ends, which lost 6 bases and 3 bases, there was a span of 9 bases. The germline V gene encodes CDR1 SNHLY and CDR2 FYNNEI. The CDR3 region has the DNA TGTGCCAGCAGCTCGACAGGCTACGAGCAGTACTTC. Protein sequence: CASSSTGYEQYF.

The chain has TRBV6-6 and TRBJ2-7; 10 bases match TRBD1. Trimming took 6 bases from V and 6 from J; bases not matched to a gene: 8. CDR1 is MNHNY, CDR2 SVGAGI, per germline (reference sequence). CDR3 length: 14 amino acids. The CDR3 nucleotides read TGTGCCAGCAGCCCCCCCGGGACAGGGGCCGAGCAGTACTTC. The encoded protein is CASSPPGTGAEQYF.

The chain is built from TRBV5-1 and TRBJ1-4; D not resolved. Trimming shortened V by 2 bases and J by 0 bases, and 5 bases separated the two germline ends. This CDR3 has 14 amino acids. CDR1 is SGHRS and CDR2 is YFSETQ in the germline V gene. This CDR3 reads CASSFTATNEKLFF. The CDR3 bases are TGCGCCAGCAGCTTCACAGCAACTAATGAAAAACTGTTTTTT. The whole variable domain, remainder taken from reference TRBV5-1 and TRBJ1-4, is KAGVTQTPRYLIKTRGQQVTLSCSPISGHRSVSWYQQTPGQGLQFLFEYFSETQRNKGNFPGRFSGRQFSNSRSEMNVSTLELGDSALYLCASSFTATNEKLFFGSGTQLSVL.

This clone occurred a few times. The chain joins TRBV19 to TRBJ1-6; D is possibly TRBD1 (6 bases). CDR1 is LNHDA, CDR2 SQIVND, per germline (reference sequence). CDR3 length: 17 residues. V lost 1 base and J lost 17, with 27 bases in between. The CDR3 sequence is CASSIVYRGQSGMVFHF. The CDR3 coding sequence is TGTGCCAGTAGTATAGTATACCGTGGACAGTCCGGGATGGTTTTCCACTTT.

A few counts support this clone. This rearrangement joins TRBV27 to TRBJ2-7; TRBD1 matches 8 bases. V trimming: 6 bases; J trimming: 6 bases; junction bases outside the gene matches: 10. The CDR3 covers 14 residues. CDR1 MNHEY and CDR2 SMNVEV come from the germline V gene (reference sequence). CDR3 sequence reads: CASSPGGYSREQYF. The CDR3 DNA reads TGTGCCAGCAGCCCAGGGGGCTATTCCCGCGAGCAGTACTTC.

This clone was detected only a few times. This chain uses TRBV11-2 with TRBJ1-4; D remains ambiguous. Trimming pared 0 bases from V and 6 bases from J, leaving 5 bases between. The CDR3 consists of 13 residues. From germline, CDR1 is SGHAT and CDR2 FQNNGV. CDR3 nucleotide sequence: TGTGCCAGCAGCTTAGACGAGGATGAAAAACTGTTTTTT. Its translation is CASSLDEDEKLFF.

This chain links TRBV27 with TRBJ2-5; 8 bases align to TRBD1. After removal of 6 bases from V and 0 bases from J, the junction contained 3 bases not matched to a gene. CDR1 MNHEY and CDR2 SMNVEV come from the germline V gene (reference sequence). The CDR3 spans 14 residues. This CDR3 is CASRGDRYQETQYF. CDR3 bases: TGTGCCAGCAGGGGGGACAGGTACCAAGAGACCCAGTACTTC.

V gene TRBV5-1 combines with J gene TRBJ2-3, with TRBD1 as a possible D gene (6 bases). Germline V gives CDR1 SGHRS, CDR2 YFSETQ. This CDR3 spans 16 amino acids. Deletions cut 4 bases from V and 6 bases from J, with 21 bases between. CDR3 residues: CASSAEAGARVDTQYF. DNA of the CDR3: TGCGCCAGCAGCGCCGAGGCAGGGGCGCGTGTGGATACGCAGTATTTT.

The rearrangement uses TRBV18 and TRBJ2-3; no clear D gene. Germline V lookup: CDR1 KGHSH, CDR2 LQKENI. V lost 3 bases to trimming and J lost 0 bases, with 4 bases between them. The CDR3 is made up of 13 amino acids. DNA of the CDR3: TGTGCCAGCTCACCTACAAGCACAGATACGCAGTATTTT. Its protein is CASSPTSTDTQYF.

The gene calls are TRBV13 and TRBJ2-7; perhaps TRBD1 as D (6 bases). This CDR3 has 12 amino acids. V lost 0 bases and J 6 bases, leaving 6 bases between the germline ends. The germline gives CDR1 PRHDT, CDR2 FYEKMQ (reference sequence). Here the CDR3 DNA reads TGTGCCAGCAGCTTAGGGGGGGCCGAGCAGTACTTC. Its translation: CASSLGGAEQYF.

V and J are TRBV6-5 and TRBJ1-2; 7 bases are shared with TRBD1. The CDR3 sequence is 13 residues long. V shed 9 bases, J shed 7 bases, and the junction held 11 bases outside the gene matches. Germline lookup yields CDR1 MNHEY and CDR2 SVGAGI. CDR3 sequence: CASGGTEKSGYTF. CDR3 sequence (DNA): TGTGCCAGTGGCGGGACAGAAAAGTCTGGCTACACCTTC.

This clone was observed a few times. The CDR3, as DNA: TGTGCCAGCGGACGACAGGGGACCACTGAAGCTTTCTTT. Translating gives CASGRQGTTEAFF. This chain uses TRBV11-2 with TRBJ1-1; 8 bases are shared with TRBD1. CDR3 size: 13 residues. V was clipped by 8 bases and J by 4 bases; unmatched bases: 6. Germline-derived CDR1 and CDR2 are SGHAT and FQNNGV.

The rearrangement joins TRBV7-7 to TRBJ1-4, with D uncertain. The length of the CDR3 is 13 residues. Trimming took 5 bases from V and 8 from J, leaving 12 bases between them. Germline-derived CDR1 and CDR2 are SSHAT and FNYEAQ (reference sequence). CDR3 bases: TGTGCCAGCAGCCCCGGGAACCCAGAAAAACTGTTTTTT. This translates into CASSPGNPEKLFF.

The chain uses TRBV5-6 and TRBJ1-2, with 8 bases lining up with TRBD1. After removal of 5 bases from V and 4 bases from J, the junction contained 10 bases not matched to a gene. CDR1 and CDR2 (germline): SGHDT, YYEEEE. This CDR3 is 15 amino acids long. CDR3 region: CASRTQGAGSYGYTF. As DNA, the CDR3 is TGTGCCAGCAGGACTCAGGGGGCTGGCTCCTATGGCTACACCTTC.

The CDR3 here is CASGTNRDQEVGELFF. The CDR3, as DNA: TGTGCCAGCGGAACCAACCGGGATCAGGAGGTCGGGGAGCTGTTTTTT. V and J are TRBV9 and TRBJ2-2, with D tentatively TRBD2 (5 bases). Germline V gene sequence: CDR1 SGDLS, CDR2 YYNGEE. Trimming shortened V by 7 bases and J by 7 bases, and 23 bases separated the two germline ends. The CDR3 contains 16 residues.

Only one count was recorded for this clone. The chain uses TRBV7-9 and TRBJ2-3; D possibly corresponds to TRBD2 (6 bases). The V gene's germline CDR1 is SEHNR and CDR2 FQNEAQ (reference sequence). Deletions cut 1 base from V and 0 bases from J, with 11 bases between. The CDR3 sequence is 16 residues long. The CDR3 protein is CASSLGRAGSTDTQYF. CDR3 bases: TGTGCCAGCAGCTTAGGGAGGGCAGGGAGCACAGATACGCAGTATTTT.

V gene TRBV6-5 combines with J gene TRBJ2-1; 9 bases agree with TRBD1. The CDR3 loop spans 15 amino acids. The V segment lost 9 bases and the J segment 8 bases; nucleotides outside the gene matches: 14. Germline values: CDR1 MNHEY, CDR2 SVGAGI. The CDR3 region is CASDTGGAIRDEQFF. CDR3 nucleotides: TGTGCCAGTGATACAGGGGGCGCGATTAGAGATGAGCAGTTCTTC.

V and J are TRBV18 and TRBJ2-2, with D perhaps TRBD1 (6 bases). The CDR3 is made up of 15 amino acids. With 1 base removed from V and 3 bases from J, the gap between germline ends came to 9 bases. Germline CDR1 is KGHSH and CDR2 is LQKENI. The CDR3 DNA is TGTGCCAGCTCACCACAGGACAGATACACCGGGGAGCTGTTTTTT. Its translation: CASSPQDRYTGELFF.

Points on this clone: A junction boundary mismatches the germline segment, possibly from a read error. This sequence joins TRBV9 and TRBJ2-1; no clear D gene. This CDR3 is built from 15 residues. Germline assignment: CDR1 SGDLS and CDR2 YYNGEE. CDR3 sequence: CASSVVPDSYNEQLF. In DNA, the CDR3 is TGTGCCAGCAGCGTAGTACCTGACTCCTACAATGAGCAGCTCTTC.

V usage is TRBV7-2 and J usage is TRBJ1-6; D perhaps matches TRBD1 (5 bases). Germline V gene sequence: CDR1 SGHTA, CDR2 FQGNSA. V was cut by 6 bases and J by 0 bases, with 9 bases left in between. This CDR3 comprises 15 residues. The CDR3 DNA is TGTGCCAGCAGTCCGGGGGTCTCCTATAATTCACCCCTCCACTTT. Translation gives CASSPGVSYNSPLHF.